This TCR beta chain was profiled in a study of blood T cells in healthy people across ages. Study-wide context: Per two T cells, template switching captured roughly one barcoded beta molecule.

The CDR3 length is 14 residues. CDR1 is SGHDT and CDR2 is YYEEEE in the germline V gene. Researchers isolated at least 7 million PBMCs per sample. This clonotype has a single count. At one of its ends the junction is not consistent with the germline gene, which may arise from a read error. PCR was performed a second time for roughly 6 to 12 cycles using a sample-barcoded 5' primer and a J-beta primer mix. TCRdb itself ran the 5' RACE reads through MiXCR, one entry per CDR3 protein. The profile covers around 800,000 distinct CDR3 sequences, with about 47% appearing a single time and about a sixth taken by the ten largest.

V and J are TRBV5-6 and TRBJ1-2, with D maybe TRBD1 (6 bases). The sequencing sample was made of blood. This sequence was found in an older man in good health. The CDR3 sequence: CASNQDNGGYGYIF. The CDR3 nucleotides read TGTGCCAGCAACCAGGACAATGGGGGCTATGGCTACATCTTC.